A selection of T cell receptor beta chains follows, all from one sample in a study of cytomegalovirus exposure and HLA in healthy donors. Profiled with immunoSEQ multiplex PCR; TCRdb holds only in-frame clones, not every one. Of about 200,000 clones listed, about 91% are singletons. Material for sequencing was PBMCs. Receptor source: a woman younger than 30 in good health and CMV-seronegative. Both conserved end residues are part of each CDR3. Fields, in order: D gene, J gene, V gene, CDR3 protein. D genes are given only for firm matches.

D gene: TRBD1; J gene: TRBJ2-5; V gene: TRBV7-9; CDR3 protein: CASSPRTGEETQYF
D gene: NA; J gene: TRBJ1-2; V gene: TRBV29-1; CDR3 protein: CSAAGGPGGYTF
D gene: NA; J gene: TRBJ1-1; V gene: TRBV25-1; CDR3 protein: CASSLGVLGTEAFF
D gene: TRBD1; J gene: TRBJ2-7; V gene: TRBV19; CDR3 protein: CASSIKGTEFYEQYF
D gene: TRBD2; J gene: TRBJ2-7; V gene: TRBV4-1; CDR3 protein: CASSQGLAGGYEQYF
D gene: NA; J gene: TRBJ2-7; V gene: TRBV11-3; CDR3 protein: CASSLDGPSYEQYF
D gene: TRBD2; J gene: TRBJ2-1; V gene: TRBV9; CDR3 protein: CASSVSQTGTSSNEQFF
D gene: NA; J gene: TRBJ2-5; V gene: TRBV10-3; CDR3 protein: CAISGELEGETQYF
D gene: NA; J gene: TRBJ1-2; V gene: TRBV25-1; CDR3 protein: CASSETGYGYTF
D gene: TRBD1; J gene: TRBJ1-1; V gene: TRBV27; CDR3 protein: CASSQGALNTEAFF
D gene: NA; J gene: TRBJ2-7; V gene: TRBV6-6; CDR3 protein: CASSYEPLAYEQYF
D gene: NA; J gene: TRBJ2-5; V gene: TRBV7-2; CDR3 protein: CASSLAPRTVGRRSETQYF
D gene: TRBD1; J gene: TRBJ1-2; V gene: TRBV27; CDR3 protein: CASSFRAGGGYTF
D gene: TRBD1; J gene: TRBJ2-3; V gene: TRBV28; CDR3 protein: CASSPGTGRTQYF
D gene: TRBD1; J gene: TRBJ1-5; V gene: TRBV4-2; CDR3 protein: CASSLHQTGNSNQPQHF
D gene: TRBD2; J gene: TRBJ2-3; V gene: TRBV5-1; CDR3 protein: CASSKSGTSGTDTQYF
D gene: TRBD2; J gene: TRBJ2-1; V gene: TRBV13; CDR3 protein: CASSFPSGRGPSNEQFF
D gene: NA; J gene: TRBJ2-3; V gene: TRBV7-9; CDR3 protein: CASSLESEGQYF
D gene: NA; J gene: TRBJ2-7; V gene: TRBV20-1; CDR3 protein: CSARRDYEQYF
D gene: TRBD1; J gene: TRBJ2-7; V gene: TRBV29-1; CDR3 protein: CSGGDRGYEQYF
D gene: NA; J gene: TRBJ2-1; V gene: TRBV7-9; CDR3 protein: CASSLLSDEQFF
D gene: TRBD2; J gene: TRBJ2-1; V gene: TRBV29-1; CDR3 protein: CSVVPGTSYNEQFF
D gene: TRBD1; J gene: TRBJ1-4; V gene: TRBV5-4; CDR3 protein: CASSAGTGGEKLFF
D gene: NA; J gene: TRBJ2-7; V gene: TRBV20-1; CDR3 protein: CSARNGLEQYF
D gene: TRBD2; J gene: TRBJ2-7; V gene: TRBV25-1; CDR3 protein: CASSEGGSGSVYEQYF
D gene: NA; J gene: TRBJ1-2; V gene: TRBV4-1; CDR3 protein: CASSPRSDYGYTF
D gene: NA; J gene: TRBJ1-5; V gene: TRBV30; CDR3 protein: CAWSVLLRGNQPQHF
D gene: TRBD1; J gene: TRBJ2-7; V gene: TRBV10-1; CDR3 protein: CASRGTGGNEQYF
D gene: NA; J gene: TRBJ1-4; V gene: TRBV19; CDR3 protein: CASSIAGLGDEKLFF
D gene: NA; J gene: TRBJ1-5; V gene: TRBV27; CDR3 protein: CASSLMGPDQPQHF
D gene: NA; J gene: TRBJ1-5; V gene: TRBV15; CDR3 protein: CATSTNMRGGNQPQHF
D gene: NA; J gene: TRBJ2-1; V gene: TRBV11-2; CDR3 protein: CASSSPGGGTLGEQFF
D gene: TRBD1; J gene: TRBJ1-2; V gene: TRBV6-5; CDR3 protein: CASSRGTGRDGYTF
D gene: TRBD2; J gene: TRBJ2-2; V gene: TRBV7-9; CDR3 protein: CASSLAGGPAHTGELFF
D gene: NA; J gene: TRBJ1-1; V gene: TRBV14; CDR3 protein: CASSSSGTEAFF